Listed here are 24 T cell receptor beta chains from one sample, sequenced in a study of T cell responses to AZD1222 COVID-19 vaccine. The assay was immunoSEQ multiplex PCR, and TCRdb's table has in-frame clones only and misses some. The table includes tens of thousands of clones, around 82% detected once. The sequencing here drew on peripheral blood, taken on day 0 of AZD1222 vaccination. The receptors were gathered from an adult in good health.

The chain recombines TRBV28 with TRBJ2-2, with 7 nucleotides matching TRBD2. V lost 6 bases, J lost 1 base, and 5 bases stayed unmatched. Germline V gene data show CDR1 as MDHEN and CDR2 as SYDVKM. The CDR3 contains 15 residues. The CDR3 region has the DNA TGTGCCAGCAGAACATCGGGGGGGAACACCGGGGAGCTGTTTTTT. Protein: CASRTSGGNTGELFF.

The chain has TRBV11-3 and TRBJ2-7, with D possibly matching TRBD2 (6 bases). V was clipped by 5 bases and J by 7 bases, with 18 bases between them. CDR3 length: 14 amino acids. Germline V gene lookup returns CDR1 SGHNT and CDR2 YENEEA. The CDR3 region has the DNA TGTGCCAGCAGCCGCCGAGGAGGGAATGGAGAGCAGTACTTC. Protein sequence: CASSRRGGNGEQYF.

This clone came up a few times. CDR3 DNA: TGTGCCAGCTCACCACTCGGGGGTCTTAACACCGGGGAGCTGTTTTTT. This sequence encodes CASSPLGGLNTGELFF. The chain combines TRBV18 with TRBJ2-2, with D maybe TRBD2 (6 bases). V lost 1 base to trimming and J lost 2 bases, with 11 bases between them. This CDR3 comprises 16 residues. Looked up from germline, CDR1 is KGHSH and CDR2 is LQKENI.

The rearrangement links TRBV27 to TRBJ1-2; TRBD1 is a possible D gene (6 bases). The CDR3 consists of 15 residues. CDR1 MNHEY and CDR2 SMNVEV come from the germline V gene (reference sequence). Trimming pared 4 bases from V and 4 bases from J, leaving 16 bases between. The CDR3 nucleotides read TGTGCCAGCAGTTCGCCCTCACAGGGACGCTATGGCTACACCTTC. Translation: CASSSPSQGRYGYTF.

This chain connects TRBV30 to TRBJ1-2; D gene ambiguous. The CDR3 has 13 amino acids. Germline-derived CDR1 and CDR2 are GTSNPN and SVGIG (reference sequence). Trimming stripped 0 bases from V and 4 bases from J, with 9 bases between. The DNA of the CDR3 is TGTGCCTGGAGTGTACAGAAGCGCTATGGCTACACCTTC. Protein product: CAWSVQKRYGYTF.

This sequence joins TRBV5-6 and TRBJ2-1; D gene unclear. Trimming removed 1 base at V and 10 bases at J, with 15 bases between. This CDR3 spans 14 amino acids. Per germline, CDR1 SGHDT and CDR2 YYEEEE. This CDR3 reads CASSLFSPTGEQFF. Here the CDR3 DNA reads TGTGCCAGCAGCTTGTTTTCACCAACCGGGGAGCAGTTCTTC.

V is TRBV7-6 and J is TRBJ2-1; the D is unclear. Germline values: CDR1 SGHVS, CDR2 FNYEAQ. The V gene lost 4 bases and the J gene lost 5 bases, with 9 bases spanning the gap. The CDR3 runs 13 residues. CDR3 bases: TGTGCCAGCAGCTCCGGCCTAAACAATGAGCAGTTCTTC. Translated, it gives CASSSGLNNEQFF.

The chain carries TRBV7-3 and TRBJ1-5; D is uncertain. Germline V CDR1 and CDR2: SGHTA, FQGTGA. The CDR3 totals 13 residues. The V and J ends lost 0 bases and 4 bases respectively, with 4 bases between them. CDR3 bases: TGTGCCAGCAGCTTAACCCATAATCAGCCCCAGCATTTT. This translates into CASSLTHNQPQHF.

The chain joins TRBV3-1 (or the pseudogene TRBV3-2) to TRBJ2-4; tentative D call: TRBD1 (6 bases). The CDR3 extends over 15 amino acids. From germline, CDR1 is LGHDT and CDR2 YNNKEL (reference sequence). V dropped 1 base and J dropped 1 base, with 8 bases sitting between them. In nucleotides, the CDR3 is TGTGCCAGCAGCCAAGCTGGGGGCGCCAAAAACATTCAGTACTTC. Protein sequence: CASSQAGGAKNIQYF.

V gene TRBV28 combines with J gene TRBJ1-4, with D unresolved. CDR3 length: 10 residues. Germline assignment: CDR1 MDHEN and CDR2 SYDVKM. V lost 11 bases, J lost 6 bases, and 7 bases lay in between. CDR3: CAAWDEKLFF. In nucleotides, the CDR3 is TGTGCCGCGTGGGATGAAAAACTGTTTTTT.

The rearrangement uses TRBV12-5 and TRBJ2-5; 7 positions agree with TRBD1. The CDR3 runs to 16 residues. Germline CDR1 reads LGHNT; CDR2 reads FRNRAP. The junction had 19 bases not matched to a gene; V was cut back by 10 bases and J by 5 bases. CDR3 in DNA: TGTGCTAACCCCCCCCCACAGGGGCCTTTACACGAGACCCAGTACTTC. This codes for CANPPPQGPLHETQYF.

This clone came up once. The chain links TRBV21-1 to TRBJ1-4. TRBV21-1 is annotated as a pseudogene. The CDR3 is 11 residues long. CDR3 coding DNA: TGTGCCAGCAAGCACGCGATAAAACTGTTTTTT. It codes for CASKHAIKLFF.

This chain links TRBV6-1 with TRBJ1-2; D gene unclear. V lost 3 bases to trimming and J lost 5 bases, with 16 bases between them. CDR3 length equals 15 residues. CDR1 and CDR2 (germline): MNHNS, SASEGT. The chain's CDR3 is CASSDGPKGGYGYTF. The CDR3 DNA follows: TGTGCCAGCAGTGATGGCCCAAAAGGAGGTTATGGCTACACCTTC.

CDR3 nucleotides: TGCGCCAGCAGCCAAGGAAAGTCAGTCCACTATGGCTACACCTTC. Translated, it gives CASSQGKSVHYGYTF. The chain links TRBV4-3 to TRBJ1-2, with D hard to call. The germline V gene encodes CDR1 LGHNA and CDR2 YSLEER. The V end lost 1 base, the J end lost 3 bases, and 12 bases lay between the germline ends. CDR3 length equals 15 residues.

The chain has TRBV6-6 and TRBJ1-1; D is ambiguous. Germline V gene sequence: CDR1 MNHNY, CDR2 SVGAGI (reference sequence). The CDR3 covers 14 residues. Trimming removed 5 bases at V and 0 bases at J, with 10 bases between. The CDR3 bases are TGTGCCAGCAGTCCTCCGAGGGTGAACACTGAAGCTTTCTTT. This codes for CASSPPRVNTEAFF.

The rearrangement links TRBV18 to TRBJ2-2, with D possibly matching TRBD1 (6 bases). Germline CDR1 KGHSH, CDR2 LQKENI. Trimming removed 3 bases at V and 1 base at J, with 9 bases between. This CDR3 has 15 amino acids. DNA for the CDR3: TGTGCCAGCTCACCCAGGACAGAGAACACCGGGGAGCTGTTTTTT. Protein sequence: CASSPRTENTGELFF.

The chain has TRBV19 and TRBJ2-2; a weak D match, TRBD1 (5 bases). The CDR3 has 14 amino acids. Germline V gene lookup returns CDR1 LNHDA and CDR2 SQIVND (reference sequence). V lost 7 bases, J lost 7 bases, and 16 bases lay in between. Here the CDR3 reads CASISQGGGGELFF. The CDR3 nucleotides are TGTGCCAGTATCTCGCAGGGTGGCGGCGGGGAGCTGTTTTTT.

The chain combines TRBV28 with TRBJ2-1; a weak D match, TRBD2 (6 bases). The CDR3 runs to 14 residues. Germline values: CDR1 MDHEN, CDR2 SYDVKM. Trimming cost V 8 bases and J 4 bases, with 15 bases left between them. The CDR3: CASLSGLLYNEQFF. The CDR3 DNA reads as TGTGCCAGCCTCTCGGGACTGCTTTACAATGAGCAGTTCTTC.

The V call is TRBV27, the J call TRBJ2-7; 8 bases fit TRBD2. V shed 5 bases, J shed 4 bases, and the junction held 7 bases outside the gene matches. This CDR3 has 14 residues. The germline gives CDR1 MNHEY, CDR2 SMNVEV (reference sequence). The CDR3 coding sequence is TGTGCCAGCAGTAGTCGGGAGGGACCATACGAGCAGTACTTC. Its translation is CASSSREGPYEQYF.

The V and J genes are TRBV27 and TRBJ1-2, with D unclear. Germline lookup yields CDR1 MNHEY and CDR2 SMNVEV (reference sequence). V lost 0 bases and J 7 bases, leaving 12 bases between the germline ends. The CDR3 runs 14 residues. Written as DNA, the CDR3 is TGTGCCAGCAGTTTATCGCCTGACACTGGTGGCTACACCTTC. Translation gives CASSLSPDTGGYTF.

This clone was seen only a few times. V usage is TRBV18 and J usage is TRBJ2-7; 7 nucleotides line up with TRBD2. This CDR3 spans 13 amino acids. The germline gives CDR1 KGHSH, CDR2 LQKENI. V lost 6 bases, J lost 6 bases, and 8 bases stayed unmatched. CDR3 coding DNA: TGTGCCAGCTCCCTCCTGGGGGGGGGCGAGCAGTACTTC. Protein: CASSLLGGGEQYF.

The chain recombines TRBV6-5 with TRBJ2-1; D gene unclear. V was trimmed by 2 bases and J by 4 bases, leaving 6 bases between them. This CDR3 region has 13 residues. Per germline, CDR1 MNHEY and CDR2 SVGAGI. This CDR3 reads CASSYAEYNEQFF. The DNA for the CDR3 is TGTGCCAGCAGTTACGCAGAATACAATGAGCAGTTCTTC.

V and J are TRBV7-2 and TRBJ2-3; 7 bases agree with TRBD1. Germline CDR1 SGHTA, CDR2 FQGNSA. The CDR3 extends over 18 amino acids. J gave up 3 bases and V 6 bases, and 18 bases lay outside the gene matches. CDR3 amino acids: CASRTGVGGYLGTDTQYF. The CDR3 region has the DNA TGTGCCAGCAGAACCGGAGTAGGGGGCTACCTAGGGACAGATACGCAGTATTTT. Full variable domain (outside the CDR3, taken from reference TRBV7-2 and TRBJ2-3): GAGVSQSPSNKVTEKGKDVELRCDPISGHTALYWYRQSLGQGLEFLIYFQGNSAPDKSGLPSDRFSAERTGGSVSTLTIQRTQQEDSAVYLCASRTGVGGYLGTDTQYFGPGTRLTVL.

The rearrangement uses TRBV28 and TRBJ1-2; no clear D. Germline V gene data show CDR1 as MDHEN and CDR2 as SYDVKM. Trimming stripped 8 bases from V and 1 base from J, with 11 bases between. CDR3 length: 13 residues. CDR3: CASGAGDNYGYTF. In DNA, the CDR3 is TGTGCCAGCGGTGCCGGAGATAACTATGGCTACACCTTC.